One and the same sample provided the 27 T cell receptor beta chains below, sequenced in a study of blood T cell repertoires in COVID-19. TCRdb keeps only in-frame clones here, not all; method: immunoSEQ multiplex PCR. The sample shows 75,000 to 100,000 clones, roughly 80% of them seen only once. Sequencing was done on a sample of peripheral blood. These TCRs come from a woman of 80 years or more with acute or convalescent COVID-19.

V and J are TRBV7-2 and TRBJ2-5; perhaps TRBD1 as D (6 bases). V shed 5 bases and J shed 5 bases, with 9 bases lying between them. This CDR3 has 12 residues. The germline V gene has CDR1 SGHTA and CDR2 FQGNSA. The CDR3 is CASSARGETQYF. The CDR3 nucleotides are TGTGCCAGCAGCGCTAGGGGGGAGACCCAGTACTTC.

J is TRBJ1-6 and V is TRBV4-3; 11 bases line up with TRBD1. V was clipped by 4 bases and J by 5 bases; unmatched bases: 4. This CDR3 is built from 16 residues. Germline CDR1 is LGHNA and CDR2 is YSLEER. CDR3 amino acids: CASSRTGQGDNSPLHF. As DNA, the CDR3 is TGCGCCAGCAGCCGGACGGGACAGGGGGATAATTCACCCCTCCACTTT.

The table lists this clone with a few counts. The CDR3 sequence: CASSQASKGNNEQFF. The DNA for the CDR3 is TGCGCCAGCAGCCAAGCCTCTAAGGGGAACAATGAGCAGTTCTTC. The chain employs TRBV4-3 and TRBJ2-1, with D possibly TRBD1 on 5 matching bases. V was pared by 1 base and J by 5 bases, with 12 bases between. The CDR3 is made up of 15 amino acids. The germline V gene has CDR1 LGHNA and CDR2 YSLEER.

CDR3 region: CASSLAVGTGEETQYF. Written as DNA, the CDR3 is TGCGCCAGCAGCTTGGCAGTAGGGACAGGGGAAGAGACCCAGTACTTC. This rearrangement joins TRBV5-1 to TRBJ2-5; 10 bases match TRBD1. This CDR3 has 16 amino acids. V lost 0 bases and J lost 3; bases outside the gene matches: 5. Looked up from germline, CDR1 is SGHRS and CDR2 is YFSETQ.

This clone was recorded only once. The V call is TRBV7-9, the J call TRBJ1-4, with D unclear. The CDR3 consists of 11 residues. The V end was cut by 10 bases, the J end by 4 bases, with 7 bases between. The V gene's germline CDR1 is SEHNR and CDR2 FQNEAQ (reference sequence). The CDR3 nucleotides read TGTGCCACCGAGGTTAATGAAAAACTGTTTTTT. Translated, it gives CATEVNEKLFF.

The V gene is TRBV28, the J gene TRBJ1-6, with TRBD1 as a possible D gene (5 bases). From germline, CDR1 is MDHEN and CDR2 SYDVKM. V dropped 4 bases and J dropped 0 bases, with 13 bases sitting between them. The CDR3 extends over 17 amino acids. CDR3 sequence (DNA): TGTGCCAGCAGTTCCGGGACTGGGAGCTCCTATAATTCACCCCTCCACTTT. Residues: CASSSGTGSSYNSPLHF.

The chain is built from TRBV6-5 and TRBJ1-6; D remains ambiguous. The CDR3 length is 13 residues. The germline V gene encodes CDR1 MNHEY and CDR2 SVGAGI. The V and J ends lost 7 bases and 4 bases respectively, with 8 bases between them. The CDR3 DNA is TGTGCCAGCACCACGGGTTATAATTCACCCCTCCACTTT. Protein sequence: CASTTGYNSPLHF.

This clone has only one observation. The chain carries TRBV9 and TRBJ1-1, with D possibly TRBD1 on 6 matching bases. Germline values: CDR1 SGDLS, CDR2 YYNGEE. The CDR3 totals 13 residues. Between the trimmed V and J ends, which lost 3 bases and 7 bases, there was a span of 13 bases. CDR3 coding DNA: TGTGCCAGCAGCGAGCGGACAGAGAATGAAGCTTTCTTT. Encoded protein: CASSERTENEAFF.

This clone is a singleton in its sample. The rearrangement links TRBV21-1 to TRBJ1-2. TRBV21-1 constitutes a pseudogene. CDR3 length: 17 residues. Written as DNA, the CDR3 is TGTGCCAGCAGCAAACCGCTGTCGAGGGCGGTAGACTATGGCTACACCTTC. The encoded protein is CASSKPLSRAVDYGYTF.

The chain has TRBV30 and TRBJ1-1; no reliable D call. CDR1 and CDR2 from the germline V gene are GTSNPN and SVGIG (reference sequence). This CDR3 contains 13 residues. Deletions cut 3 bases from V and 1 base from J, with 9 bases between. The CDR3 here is CAWRIDTNTEAFF. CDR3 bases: TGTGCCTGGAGAATAGACACGAACACTGAAGCTTTCTTT.

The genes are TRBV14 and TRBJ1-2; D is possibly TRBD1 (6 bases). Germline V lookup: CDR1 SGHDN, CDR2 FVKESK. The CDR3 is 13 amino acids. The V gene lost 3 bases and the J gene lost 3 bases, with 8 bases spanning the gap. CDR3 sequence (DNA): TGTGCCAGCAGCCACAGGGGAGACTATGGCTACACCTTC. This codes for CASSHRGDYGYTF.

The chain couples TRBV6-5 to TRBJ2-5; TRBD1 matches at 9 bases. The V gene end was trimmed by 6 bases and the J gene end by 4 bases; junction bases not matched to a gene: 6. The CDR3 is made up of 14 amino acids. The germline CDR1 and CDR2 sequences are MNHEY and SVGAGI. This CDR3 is CASSQGQGRETQYF. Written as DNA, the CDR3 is TGTGCCAGCAGCCAGGGACAGGGCAGAGAGACCCAGTACTTC.

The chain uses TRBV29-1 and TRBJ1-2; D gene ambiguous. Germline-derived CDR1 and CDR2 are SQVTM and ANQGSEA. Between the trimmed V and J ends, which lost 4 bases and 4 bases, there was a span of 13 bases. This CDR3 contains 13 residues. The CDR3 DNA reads TGCAGCGTTGGAAGGTCTCCGGGCTATGGCTACACCTTC. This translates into CSVGRSPGYGYTF.

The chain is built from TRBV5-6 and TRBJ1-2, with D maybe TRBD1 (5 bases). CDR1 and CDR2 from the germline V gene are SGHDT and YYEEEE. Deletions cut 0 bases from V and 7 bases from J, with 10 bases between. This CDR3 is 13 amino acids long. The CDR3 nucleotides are TGTGCCAGCAGCTTGGCATGGGGCGCTGGCTACACCTTC. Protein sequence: CASSLAWGAGYTF. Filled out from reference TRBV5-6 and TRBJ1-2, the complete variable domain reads DAGVTQSPTHLIKTRGQQVTLRCSPKSGHDTVSWYQQALGQGPQFIFQYYEEEERQRGNFPDRFSGHQFPNYSSELNVNALLLGDSALYLCASSLAWGAGYTFGSGTRLTVV.

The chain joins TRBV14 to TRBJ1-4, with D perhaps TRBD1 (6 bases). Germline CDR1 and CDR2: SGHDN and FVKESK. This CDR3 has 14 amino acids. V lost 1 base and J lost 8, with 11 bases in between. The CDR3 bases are TGTGCCAGCAGCCAAGGACAGGCTTACGAAAAACTGTTTTTT. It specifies CASSQGQAYEKLFF. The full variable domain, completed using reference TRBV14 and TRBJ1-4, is EAGVTQFPSHSVIEKGQTVTLRCDPISGHDNLYWYRRVMGKEIKFLLHFVKESKQDESGMPNNRFLAERTGGTYSTLKVQPAELEDSGVYFCASSQGQAYEKLFFGSGTQLSVL.

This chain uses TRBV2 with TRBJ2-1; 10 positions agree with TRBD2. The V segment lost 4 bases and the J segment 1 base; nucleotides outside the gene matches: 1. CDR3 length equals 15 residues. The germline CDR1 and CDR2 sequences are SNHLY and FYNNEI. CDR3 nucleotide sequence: TGTGCCAGCAGTGCACTAGCGGGGTCCTACAATGAGCAGTTCTTC. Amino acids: CASSALAGSYNEQFF.

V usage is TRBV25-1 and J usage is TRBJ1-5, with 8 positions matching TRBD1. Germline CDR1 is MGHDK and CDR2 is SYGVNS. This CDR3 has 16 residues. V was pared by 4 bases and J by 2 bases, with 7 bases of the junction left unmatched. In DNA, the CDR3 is TGTGCCAGCAGTGGCCAGACAGGGGCGGGCAATCAGCCCCAGCATTTT. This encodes CASSGQTGAGNQPQHF.

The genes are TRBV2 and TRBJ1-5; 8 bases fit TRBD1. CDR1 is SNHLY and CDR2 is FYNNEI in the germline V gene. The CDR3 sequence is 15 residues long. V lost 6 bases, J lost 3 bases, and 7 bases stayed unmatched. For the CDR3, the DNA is TGTGCCAGCAGCGCGGACAGGGCGTACAATCAGCCCCAGCATTTT. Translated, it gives CASSADRAYNQPQHF.

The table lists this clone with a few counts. DNA for the CDR3: TGTGCCTGGAGTGTACTACGGAACACTGAAGCTTTCTTT. Translation: CAWSVLRNTEAFF. V gene TRBV30 combines with J gene TRBJ1-1; D is unclear. The CDR3 consists of 13 residues. Trimming removed 0 bases from V and 1 base from J, with 6 bases in between. From germline, CDR1 is GTSNPN and CDR2 SVGIG (reference sequence). Drawing the rest from reference TRBV30 and TRBJ1-1, the complete variable domain is SQTIHQWPATLVQPVGSPLSLECTVEGTSNPNLYWYRQAAGRGLQLLFYSVGIGQISSEVPQNLSASRPQDRQFILSSKKLLLSDSGFYLCAWSVLRNTEAFFGQGTRLTVV.

CDR3 nucleotide sequence: TGTGCCAGCAGTACGTTCGGGACAGCTCAAGAGACCCAGTACTTC. This encodes CASSTFGTAQETQYF. The chain combines TRBV2 with TRBJ2-5; 7 nucleotides agree with TRBD1. Unmatched junction bases numbered 8, after V lost 5 bases and J lost 2 bases. This CDR3 has 15 residues. The germline V gene encodes CDR1 SNHLY and CDR2 FYNNEI.

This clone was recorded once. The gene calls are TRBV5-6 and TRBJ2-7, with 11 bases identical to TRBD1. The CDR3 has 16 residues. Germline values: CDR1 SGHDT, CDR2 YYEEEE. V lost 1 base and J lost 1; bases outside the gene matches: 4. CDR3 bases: TGTGCCAGCAGCTTGCTGGGACAGGGGGAGTCCTACGAGCAGTACGTC. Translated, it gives CASSLLGQGESYEQYV.

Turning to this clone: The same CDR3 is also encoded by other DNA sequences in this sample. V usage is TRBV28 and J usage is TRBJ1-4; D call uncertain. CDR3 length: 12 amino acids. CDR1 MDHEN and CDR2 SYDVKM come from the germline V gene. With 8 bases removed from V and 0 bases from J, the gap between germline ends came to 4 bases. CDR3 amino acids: CASRSTNEKLFF. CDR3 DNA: TGTGCCAGCCGGTCAACTAATGAAAAACTGTTTTTT.

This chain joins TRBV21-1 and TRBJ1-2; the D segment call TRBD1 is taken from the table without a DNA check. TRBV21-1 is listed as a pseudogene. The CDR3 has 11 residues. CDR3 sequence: CASATGYGYTF. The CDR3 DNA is TGTGCCAGCGCCACAGGGTATGGCTACACCTTC.

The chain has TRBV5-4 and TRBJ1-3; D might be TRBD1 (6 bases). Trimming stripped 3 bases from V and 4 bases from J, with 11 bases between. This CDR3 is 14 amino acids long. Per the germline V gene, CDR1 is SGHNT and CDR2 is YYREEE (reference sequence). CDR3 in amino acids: CASSSTGMGNTIYF. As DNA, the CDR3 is TGTGCCAGCAGCTCAACAGGGATGGGAAACACCATATATTTT. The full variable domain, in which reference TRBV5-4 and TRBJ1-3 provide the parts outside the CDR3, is ETGVTQSPTHLIKTRGQQVTLRCSSQSGHNTVSWYQQALGQGPQFIFQYYREEENGRGNFPPRFSGLQFPNYSSELNVNALELDDSALYLCASSSTGMGNTIYFGEGSWLTVV.

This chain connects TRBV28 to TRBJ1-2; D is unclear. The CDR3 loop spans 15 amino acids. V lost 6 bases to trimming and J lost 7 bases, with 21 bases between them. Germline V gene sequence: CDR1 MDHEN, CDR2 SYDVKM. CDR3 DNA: TGTGCCAGCAGCTCCCGGACCCCAAGGGCGGGTGGCTACACCTTC. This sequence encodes CASSSRTPRAGGYTF.

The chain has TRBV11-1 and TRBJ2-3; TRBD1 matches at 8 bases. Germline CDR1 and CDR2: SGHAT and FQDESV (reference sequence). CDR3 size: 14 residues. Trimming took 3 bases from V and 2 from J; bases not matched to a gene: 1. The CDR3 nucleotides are TGTGCCAGCAGCTTGGACAGGGCCACAGATACGCAGTATTTT. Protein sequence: CASSLDRATDTQYF. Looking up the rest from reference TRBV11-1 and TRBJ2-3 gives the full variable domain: EAEVAQSPRYKITEKSQAVAFWCDPISGHATLYWYRQILGQGPELLVQFQDESVVDDSQLPKDRFSAERLKGVDSTLKIQPAELGDSAMYLCASSLDRATDTQYFGPGTRLTVL.

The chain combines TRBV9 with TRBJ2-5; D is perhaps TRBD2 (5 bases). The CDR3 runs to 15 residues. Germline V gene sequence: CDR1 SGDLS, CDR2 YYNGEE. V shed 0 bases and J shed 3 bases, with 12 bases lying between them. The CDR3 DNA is TGTGCCAGCAGCGTAGGTCAGAGCGGAGAAGAGACCCAGTACTTC. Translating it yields CASSVGQSGEETQYF.